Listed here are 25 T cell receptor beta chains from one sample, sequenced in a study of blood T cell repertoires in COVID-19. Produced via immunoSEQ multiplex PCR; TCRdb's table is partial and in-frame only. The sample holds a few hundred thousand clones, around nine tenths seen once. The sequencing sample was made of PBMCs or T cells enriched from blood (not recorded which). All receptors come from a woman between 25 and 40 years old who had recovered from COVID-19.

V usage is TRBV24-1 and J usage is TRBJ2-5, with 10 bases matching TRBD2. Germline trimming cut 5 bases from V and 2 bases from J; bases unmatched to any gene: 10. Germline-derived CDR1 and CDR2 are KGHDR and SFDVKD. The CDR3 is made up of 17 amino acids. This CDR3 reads CATSGSSGGAEQETQYF. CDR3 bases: TGTGCCACCAGTGGCTCTAGCGGGGGTGCCGAGCAAGAGACCCAGTACTTC.

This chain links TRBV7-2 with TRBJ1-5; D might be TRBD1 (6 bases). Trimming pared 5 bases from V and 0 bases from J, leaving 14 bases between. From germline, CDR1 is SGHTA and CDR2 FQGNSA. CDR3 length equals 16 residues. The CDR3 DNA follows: TGTGCCAGCAGCCACACAGGGTTCTATAGCAATCAGCCCCAGCATTTT. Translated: CASSHTGFYSNQPQHF.

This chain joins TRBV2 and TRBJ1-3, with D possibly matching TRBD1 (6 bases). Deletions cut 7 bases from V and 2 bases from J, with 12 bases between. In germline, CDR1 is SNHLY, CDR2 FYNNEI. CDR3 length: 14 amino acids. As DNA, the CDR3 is TGTGCCAGCACCCGGACAGCTACTGGAAACACCATATATTTT. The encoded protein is CASTRTATGNTIYF.

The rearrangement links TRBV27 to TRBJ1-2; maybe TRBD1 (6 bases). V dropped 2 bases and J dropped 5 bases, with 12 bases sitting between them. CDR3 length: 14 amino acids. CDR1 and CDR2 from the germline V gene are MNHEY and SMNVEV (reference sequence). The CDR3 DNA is TGTGCCAGCAGTTTAGCCAGGGGATGGTATGGCTACACCTTC. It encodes CASSLARGWYGYTF.

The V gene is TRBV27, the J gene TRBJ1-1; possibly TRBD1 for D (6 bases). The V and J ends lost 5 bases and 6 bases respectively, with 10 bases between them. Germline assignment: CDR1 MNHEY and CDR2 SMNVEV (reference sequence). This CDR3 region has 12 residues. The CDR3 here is CASSPGTSEAFF. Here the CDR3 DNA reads TGTGCCAGCAGTCCCGGGACATCTGAAGCTTTCTTT.

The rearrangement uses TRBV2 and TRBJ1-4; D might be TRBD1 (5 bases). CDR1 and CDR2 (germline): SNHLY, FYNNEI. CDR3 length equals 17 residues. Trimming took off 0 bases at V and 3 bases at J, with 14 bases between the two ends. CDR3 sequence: CASSEALLGVANEKLFF. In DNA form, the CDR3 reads TGTGCCAGCAGTGAAGCGCTTCTAGGGGTTGCTAATGAAAAACTGTTTTTT.

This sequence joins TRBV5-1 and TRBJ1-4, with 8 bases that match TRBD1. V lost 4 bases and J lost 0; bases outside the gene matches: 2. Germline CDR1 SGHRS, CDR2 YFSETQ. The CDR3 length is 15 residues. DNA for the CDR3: TGCGCCAGCAGCCGGACAGGGACAACTAATGAAAAACTGTTTTTT. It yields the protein CASSRTGTTNEKLFF.

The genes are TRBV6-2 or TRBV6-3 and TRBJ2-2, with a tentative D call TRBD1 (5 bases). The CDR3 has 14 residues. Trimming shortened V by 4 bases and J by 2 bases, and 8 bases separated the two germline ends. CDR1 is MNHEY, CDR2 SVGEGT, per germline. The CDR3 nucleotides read TGTGCCAGCAGTTGGGGCGGCAACACCGGGGAGCTGTTTTTT. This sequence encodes CASSWGGNTGELFF.

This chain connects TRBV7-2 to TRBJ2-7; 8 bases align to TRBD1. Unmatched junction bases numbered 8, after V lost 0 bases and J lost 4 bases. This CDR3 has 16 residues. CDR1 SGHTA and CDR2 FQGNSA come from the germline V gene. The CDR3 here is CASSLAGRQGAYEQYF. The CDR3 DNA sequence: TGTGCCAGCAGCTTAGCGGGTCGGCAGGGGGCGTACGAGCAGTACTTC.

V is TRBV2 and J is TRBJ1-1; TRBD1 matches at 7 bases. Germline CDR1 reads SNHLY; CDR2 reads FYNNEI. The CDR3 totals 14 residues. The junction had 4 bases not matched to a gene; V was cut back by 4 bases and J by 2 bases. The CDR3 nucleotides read TGTGCCAGCAGTGGATACAGGGGAAACACTGAAGCTTTCTTT. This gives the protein CASSGYRGNTEAFF.

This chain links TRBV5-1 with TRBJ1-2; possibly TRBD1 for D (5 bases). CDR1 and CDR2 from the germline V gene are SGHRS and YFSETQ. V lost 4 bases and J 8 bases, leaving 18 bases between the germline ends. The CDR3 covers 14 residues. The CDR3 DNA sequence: TGCGCCAGCAGCACAGGAACCCCATTCCGGGGCTACACCTTC. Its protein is CASSTGTPFRGYTF.

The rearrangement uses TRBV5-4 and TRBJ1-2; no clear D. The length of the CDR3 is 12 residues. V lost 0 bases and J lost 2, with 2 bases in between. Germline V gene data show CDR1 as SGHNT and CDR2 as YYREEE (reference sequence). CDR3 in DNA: TGTGCCAGCAGCTTGGCAAACTATGGCTACACCTTC. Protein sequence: CASSLANYGYTF.

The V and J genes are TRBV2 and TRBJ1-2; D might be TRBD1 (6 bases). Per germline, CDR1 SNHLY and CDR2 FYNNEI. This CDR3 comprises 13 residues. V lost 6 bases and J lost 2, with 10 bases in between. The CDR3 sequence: CASRGDRNYGYTF. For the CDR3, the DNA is TGTGCCAGCAGAGGAGACAGGAACTATGGCTACACCTTC.

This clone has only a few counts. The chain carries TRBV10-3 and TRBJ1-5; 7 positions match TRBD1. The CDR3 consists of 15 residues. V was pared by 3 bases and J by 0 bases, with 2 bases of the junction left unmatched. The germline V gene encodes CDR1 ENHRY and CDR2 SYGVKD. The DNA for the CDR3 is TGTGCCATCAGTGAACAGGGGAATAGCAATCAGCCCCAGCATTTT. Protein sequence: CAISEQGNSNQPQHF.

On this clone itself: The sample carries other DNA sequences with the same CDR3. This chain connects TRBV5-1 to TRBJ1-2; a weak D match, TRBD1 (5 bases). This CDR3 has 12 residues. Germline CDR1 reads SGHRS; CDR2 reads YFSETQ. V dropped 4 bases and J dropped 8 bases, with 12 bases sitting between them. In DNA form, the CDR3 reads TGCGCCAGCAGCCTCCAGGGAGGCGGCTACACCTTC. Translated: CASSLQGGGYTF.

As DNA, the CDR3 is TGCGCCAGCAGCTTGGGAGATAGAAACAATGAGCAGTTCTTC. Protein: CASSLGDRNNEQFF. This chain joins TRBV5-1 and TRBJ2-1; no clear D. This CDR3 has 14 residues. Trimming removed 0 bases at V and 5 bases at J, with 9 bases between. Looked up from germline, CDR1 is SGHRS and CDR2 is YFSETQ.

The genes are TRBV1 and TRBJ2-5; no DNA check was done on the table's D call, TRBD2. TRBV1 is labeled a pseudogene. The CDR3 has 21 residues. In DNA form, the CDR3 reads TGCACCAGCAGCCAAGATCGGGGTAGCGGGGACGGCTTTGGGTTTGAAGAGACCCAGTACTTC. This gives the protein CTSSQDRGSGDGFGFEETQYF.

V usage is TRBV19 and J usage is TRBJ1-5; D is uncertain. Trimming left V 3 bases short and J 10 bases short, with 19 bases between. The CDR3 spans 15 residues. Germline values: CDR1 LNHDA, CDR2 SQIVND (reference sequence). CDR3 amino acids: CASSMVVGSLGPQHF. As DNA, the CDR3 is TGTGCCAGTAGTATGGTAGTTGGGTCCCTAGGACCCCAGCATTTT.

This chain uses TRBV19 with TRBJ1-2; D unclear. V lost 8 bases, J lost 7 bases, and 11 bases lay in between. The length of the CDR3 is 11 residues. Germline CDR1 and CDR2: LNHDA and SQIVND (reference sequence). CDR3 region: CASERGSGYTF. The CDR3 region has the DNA TGTGCCAGTGAGAGAGGGTCTGGCTACACCTTC.

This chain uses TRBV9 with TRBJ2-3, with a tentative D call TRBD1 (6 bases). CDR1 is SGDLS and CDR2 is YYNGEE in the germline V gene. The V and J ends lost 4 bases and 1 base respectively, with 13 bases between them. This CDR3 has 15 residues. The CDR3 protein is CASSLRGSRTDTQYF. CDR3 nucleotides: TGTGCCAGCAGCCTCAGGGGCTCACGCACAGATACGCAGTATTTT.

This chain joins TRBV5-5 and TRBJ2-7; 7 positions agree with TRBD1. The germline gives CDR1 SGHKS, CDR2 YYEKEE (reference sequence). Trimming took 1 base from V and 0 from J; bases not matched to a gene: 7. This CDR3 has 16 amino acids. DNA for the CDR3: TGTGCCAGCAGCTTGAGACAGGGTGGGAGCTCCTACGAGCAGTACTTC. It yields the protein CASSLRQGGSSYEQYF.

The CDR3 DNA follows: TGTGCCAGCAGTCTACCCGGGACAGGGGATGACTATGGCTACACCTTC. Translating it yields CASSLPGTGDDYGYTF. V is TRBV2 and J is TRBJ1-2, with 10 bases that match TRBD1. Germline values: CDR1 SNHLY, CDR2 FYNNEI. J lost 3 bases, V lost 5 bases, and 9 bases had no gene match. This CDR3 is built from 16 residues.

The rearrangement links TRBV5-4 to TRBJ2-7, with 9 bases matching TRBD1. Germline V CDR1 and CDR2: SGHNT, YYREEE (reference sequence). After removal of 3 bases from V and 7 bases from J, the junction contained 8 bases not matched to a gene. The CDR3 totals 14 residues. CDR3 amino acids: CASSSGQGRWEQYF. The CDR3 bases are TGTGCCAGCAGCTCCGGACAGGGGAGGTGGGAGCAGTACTTC.

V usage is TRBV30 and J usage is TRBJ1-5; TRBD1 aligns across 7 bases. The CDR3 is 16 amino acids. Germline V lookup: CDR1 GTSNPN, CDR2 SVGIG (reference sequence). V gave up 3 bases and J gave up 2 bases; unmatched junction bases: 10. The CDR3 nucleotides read TGTGCCTGGAGCAAAAACAGGGGTAGAGGCAATCAGCCCCAGCATTTT. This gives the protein CAWSKNRGRGNQPQHF.

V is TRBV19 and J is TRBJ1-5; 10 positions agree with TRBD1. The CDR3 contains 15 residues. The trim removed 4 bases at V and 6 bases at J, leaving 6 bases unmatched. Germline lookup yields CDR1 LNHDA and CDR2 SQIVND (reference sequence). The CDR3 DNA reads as TGTGCCAGTAGTAGCACGGGACAGGGGTCTCAGCCCCAGCATTTT. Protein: CASSSTGQGSQPQHF. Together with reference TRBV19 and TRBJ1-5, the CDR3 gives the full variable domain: DGGITQSPKYLFRKEGQNVTLSCEQNLNHDAMYWYRQDPGQGLRLIYYSQIVNDFQKGDIAEGYSVSREKKESFPLTVTSAQKNPTAFYLCASSSTGQGSQPQHFGDGTRLSIL.